Listed below are T cell receptor beta chains from one sample, sequenced in a study of blood T cell repertoires in COVID-19. Assay used: immunoSEQ multiplex PCR; TCRdb lists only in-frame clones, some missing. The sample yields just over 80,000 clones, 81% seen once. The sequencing input was peripheral blood. The receptor source for this set is a man aged 80 or over with acute or convalescent COVID-19. Both conserved end residues are part of each CDR3. The D gene is left open where the match is weak. Clone size, where shown, is once, few, many, or a class for clones that have expanded.

abundance: once; j_gene: TRBJ2-5; d_gene: NA; v_gene: TRBV29-1; CDR3aa: CSVEKLEETQYF
abundance: once; j_gene: TRBJ1-1; d_gene: NA; v_gene: TRBV14; CDR3aa: CASSPRGARRSAFF
abundance: NA; j_gene: TRBJ1-1; d_gene: NA; v_gene: TRBV12-3/TRBV12-4; CDR3aa: CASSQNRAEAFF
abundance: NA; j_gene: TRBJ2-7; d_gene: TRBD1; v_gene: TRBV4-3; CDR3aa: CASSQGQGTEQYF
abundance: NA; j_gene: TRBJ2-7; d_gene: NA; v_gene: TRBV6-1; CDR3aa: CASNERAGDNYEQYF
abundance: NA; j_gene: TRBJ1-2; d_gene: TRBD1; v_gene: TRBV5-1; CDR3aa: CASSSGQGPLYGYTF
abundance: NA; j_gene: TRBJ1-5; d_gene: NA; v_gene: TRBV6-5; CDR3aa: CASSQRSNQPQHF
abundance: NA; j_gene: TRBJ2-1; d_gene: TRBD2; v_gene: TRBV28; CDR3aa: CASSETSGYNEQFF
abundance: NA; j_gene: TRBJ2-5; d_gene: NA; v_gene: TRBV6-6; CDR3aa: CASSQGKQETQYF
abundance: NA; j_gene: TRBJ2-7; d_gene: NA; v_gene: TRBV7-8; CDR3aa: CASSKSGSLSYEQYF
abundance: NA; j_gene: TRBJ2-7; d_gene: TRBD1; v_gene: TRBV2; CDR3aa: CASSGDSSNSYEQYF
abundance: once; j_gene: TRBJ2-7; d_gene: NA; v_gene: TRBV5-1; CDR3aa: CASSRIPSNPNEQYF
abundance: NA; j_gene: TRBJ2-3; d_gene: TRBD2; v_gene: TRBV27; CDR3aa: CASSPGTSGTINTDTQYF
abundance: NA; j_gene: TRBJ1-2; d_gene: TRBD1; v_gene: TRBV19; CDR3aa: CASRTTGDYGYTF
abundance: NA; j_gene: TRBJ2-5; d_gene: TRBD1; v_gene: TRBV6-5; CDR3aa: CATERTGVETQYF
abundance: once; j_gene: TRBJ1-1; d_gene: NA; v_gene: TRBV28; CDR3aa: CASRRGNTEAFF
abundance: NA; j_gene: TRBJ1-5; d_gene: NA; v_gene: TRBV19; CDR3aa: CASNAGNQPQHF
abundance: NA; j_gene: TRBJ2-1; d_gene: NA; v_gene: TRBV10-2; CDR3aa: CASKGRGSSYNEQFF
abundance: NA; j_gene: TRBJ1-4; d_gene: TRBD1; v_gene: TRBV7-8; CDR3aa: CASSFDRATNEKLFF
abundance: NA; j_gene: TRBJ2-3; d_gene: TRBD2; v_gene: TRBV18; CDR3aa: CASSPELAGTDTQYF
abundance: NA; j_gene: TRBJ2-7; d_gene: TRBD2; v_gene: TRBV9; CDR3aa: CASSGGLAGGREQYF
abundance: NA; j_gene: TRBJ2-2; d_gene: TRBD2; v_gene: TRBV7-9; CDR3aa: CASSLRPPGLAGFSGELFF
abundance: once; j_gene: TRBJ1-6; d_gene: TRBD1; v_gene: TRBV7-2; CDR3aa: CASSPWTGDYNSPLHF
abundance: NA; j_gene: TRBJ2-1; d_gene: NA; v_gene: TRBV6-5; CDR3aa: CASSNNVGSGNEQFF
abundance: NA; j_gene: TRBJ2-3; d_gene: TRBD1; v_gene: TRBV6-5; CDR3aa: CASSRDRGLGTQYF
abundance: NA; j_gene: TRBJ2-7; d_gene: TRBD1; v_gene: TRBV5-5; CDR3aa: CASSFPGQRYEQYF
abundance: many; j_gene: TRBJ2-2; d_gene: NA; v_gene: TRBV9; CDR3aa: CASSVYSGELFF
abundance: few; j_gene: TRBJ1-2; d_gene: NA; v_gene: TRBV27; CDR3aa: CASSYRPGRGNGYTF
abundance: few; j_gene: TRBJ1-1; d_gene: NA; v_gene: TRBV18; CDR3aa: CASSPLDRSSNTEAFF
abundance: few; j_gene: TRBJ2-5; d_gene: TRBD2; v_gene: TRBV7-2; CDR3aa: CASSLLGGRGETQYF
abundance: many; j_gene: TRBJ1-3; d_gene: NA; v_gene: TRBV28; CDR3aa: CASSFGQALGNTIYF
abundance: NA; j_gene: TRBJ1-1; d_gene: NA; v_gene: TRBV12-3/TRBV12-4; CDR3aa: CASSVGQSEAFF
abundance: NA; j_gene: TRBJ2-7; d_gene: NA; v_gene: TRBV5-1; CDR3aa: CASSLMSQGGSEQYF
abundance: few; j_gene: TRBJ2-7; d_gene: TRBD1; v_gene: TRBV4-1; CDR3aa: CASSSTGYSYEQYF
abundance: NA; j_gene: TRBJ1-6; d_gene: TRBD1; v_gene: TRBV28; CDR3aa: CASSLGQGNSPLHF
abundance: NA; j_gene: TRBJ1-2; d_gene: NA; v_gene: TRBV18; CDR3aa: CASSPRTNYGYTF
abundance: NA; j_gene: TRBJ1-1; d_gene: NA; v_gene: TRBV19; CDR3aa: CASSIAFRENTEAFF
abundance: NA; j_gene: TRBJ2-2; d_gene: NA; v_gene: TRBV9; CDR3aa: CASSGRQNTGELFF